This T cell receptor beta chain was identified in a study of Graves' ophthalmopathy and Graves' hyperthyroidism (dated by TCRdb to 2016 to 2019). A note on the overall study: Peripheral blood was collected at initial diagnosis, before any treatment. To tell Graves' ophthalmopathy apart from Graves' hyperthyroidism, and to predict which patients would progress to ophthalmopathy, the study relied on TCR beta repertoire signatures. T-cell repertoires of thyroid tissue and blood were compared in several hyperthyroidism patients. An independent validation cohort was composed of fewer than 20 hyperthyroidism patients and 17 patients who later progressed from hyperthyroidism to ophthalmopathy. The approximately 90 discovery patients were divided at random into training and test sets in a 7:3 ratio. Following sample collection, hyperthyroidism patients were given methimazole at a starting dose of 30 mg daily, and ophthalmopathy patients were given high-dose intravenous methylprednisolone. To explore V-J signatures that separate ophthalmopathy from hyperthyroidism, a discovery set of 100 patients was enrolled, consisting of about 45 with ophthalmopathy and 55 to 65 with stable hyperthyroidism. In total, over 130 blood samples were TCR-sequenced: approximately 42 ophthalmopathy, roughly 77 hyperthyroidism and some 17 hyperthyroidism-to-ophthalmopathy patients. What the study reported, not specific to this receptor: Most of the expanded thyroid clonotypes with a frequency above 0.001 were also detected in blood, and it was suggested that the thyroid immune response may be reflected by blood repertoires. In validation, the model predicted ophthalmopathy progression with over 60% sensitivity and less than 80% specificity; 12 predicted patients were CT-confirmed with GO in a median of approximately 6.5 months. Sample size was not statistically predetermined, and group allocation was not concealed from the investigators. In cross-validation, the 13-signature model distinguished ophthalmopathy from stable hyperthyroidism with just over 85% sensitivity and around 83% specificity, while in the test set the corresponding values were roughly 80% and 75%.

A patient counted as having stable hyperthyroidism if there was no progression to ophthalmopathy within 18 months of follow-up. Hyperthyroidism patients were newly diagnosed, were aged 18 to 65 years, and had a disease duration under 2 months. Patients with other autoimmune diseases, uncontrolled infections, pregnancy or lactation were excluded. Diagnosis was based on clinical symptoms, serum thyroxine, TRAb, thyroid ultrasound and orbital computed tomography. PBMCs were isolated from roughly 10 ml of fresh peripheral blood by Ficoll-Paque density gradient centrifugation. Total RNA was extracted using Trizol reagent, and RNA quality was checked on an Agilent 2100 Bioanalyzer. TCR beta CDR3 regions were amplified from RNA transcripts for repertoire sequencing. A first-round RT-PCR used HTBI primers with the Qiagen OneStep RT-PCR kit, followed by a second-round multiplex PCR, size selection and purification. Libraries were sequenced paired-end with 100 bp reads on an Illumina HiSeq2000. In the authors' own workflow: SOAPnuke was used for read processing, and reads with adapters, uncalled bases, a mean Phred below 15, or no exact constant-primer or identifier match were discarded. High-quality paired reads were merged with COPE v1.2.5. Clonotypes were defined as unique nucleotide sequences and were aligned to IMGT TRB V, D and J references using MiTCR v1.1. The analysis was limited to V-J combinations with a frequency above 0.0001, which together covered 98% to 99.2% of repertoires. For each V-J combination, a TCR clonal expansion and chaos score was defined as F50 clonal expansion divided by the chaos observed in the TCRdist matrix. Welch's t-statistics and random forest were used to reduce the features to 10 to 15 V-J combinations, which were then used as input to a naive Bayes classifier. The Morisita-Horn index was used to measure how similar the thyroid and blood repertoires were. Clones were called with MiXCR by TCRdb after fastp trimmed the public reads at Q25, and only in-frame beta chains were retained. Identical CDR3 protein sequences are pooled into one entry, listed with their most common genes and DNA. The V and J calls and clone size come from TCRdb's table, not from the authors' own analysis. The sample table holds a few hundred thousand distinct CDR3 sequences, of which 15% were seen once. About 7% of the sample goes to the ten largest clones.

This clonotype was detected ten times or more. The antigen this receptor binds is unknown. The input lacks base qualities; no much larger clone sits a single base away. There are 14 amino acids in the CDR3, from cysteine to phenylalanine inclusive. Only the CDR3 DNA is retained, 42 bases long and in frame from the first base. CDR1 KGHSH and CDR2 LQKENI were looked up in the germline V gene. Deletion took 4 bases off V and 1 base off J, with a span of 10 bases between the germline ends. The receptor chain draws on TRBV18 and TRBJ2-5, with no confident D gene call. The sequenced sample consisted of peripheral blood. The clonotype comes from a woman aged 18-35 years with stable Graves' hyperthyroidism. Donor details come from another sample of the same person, matched by shared clones. The nucleotide sequence is TGTGCCAGCTCACTAGGGCAGATCCAAGAGACCCAGTACTTC. This is translated as CASSLGQIQETQYF.